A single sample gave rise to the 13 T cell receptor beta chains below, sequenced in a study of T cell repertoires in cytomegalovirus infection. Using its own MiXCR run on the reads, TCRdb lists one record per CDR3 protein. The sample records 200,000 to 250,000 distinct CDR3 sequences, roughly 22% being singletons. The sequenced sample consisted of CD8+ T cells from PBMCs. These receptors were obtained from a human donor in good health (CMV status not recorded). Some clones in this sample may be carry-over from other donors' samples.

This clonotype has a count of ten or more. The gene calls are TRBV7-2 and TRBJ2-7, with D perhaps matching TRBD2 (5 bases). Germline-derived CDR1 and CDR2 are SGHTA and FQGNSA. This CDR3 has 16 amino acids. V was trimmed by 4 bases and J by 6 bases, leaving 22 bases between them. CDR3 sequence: CASSSLARALFSEQYF. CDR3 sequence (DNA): TGTGCCAGCAGCTCCCTGGCGAGGGCCCTTTTCTCCGAGCAGTACTTC.

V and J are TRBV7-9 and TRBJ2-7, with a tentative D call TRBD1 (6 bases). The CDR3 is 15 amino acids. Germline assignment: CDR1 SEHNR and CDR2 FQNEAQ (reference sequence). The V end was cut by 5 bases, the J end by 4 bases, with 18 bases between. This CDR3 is CASSRGAGDLYEQYF. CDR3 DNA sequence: TGTGCCAGCAGCCGGGGTGCAGGGGATTTGTACGAGCAGTACTTC.

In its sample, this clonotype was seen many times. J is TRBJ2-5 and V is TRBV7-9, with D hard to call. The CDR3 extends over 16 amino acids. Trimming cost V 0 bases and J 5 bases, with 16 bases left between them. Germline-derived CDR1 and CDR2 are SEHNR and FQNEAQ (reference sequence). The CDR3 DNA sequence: TGTGCCAGCAGCTTAGCGTTTCGGGTAGAGGCGGAGACCCAGTACTTC. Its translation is CASSLAFRVEAETQYF.

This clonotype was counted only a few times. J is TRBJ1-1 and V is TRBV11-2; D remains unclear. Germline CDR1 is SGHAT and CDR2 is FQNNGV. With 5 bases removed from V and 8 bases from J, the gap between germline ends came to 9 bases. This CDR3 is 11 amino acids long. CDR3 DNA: TGTGCCAGCAGCCCAGCGGGGGAAGCTTTCTTT. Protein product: CASSPAGEAFF.

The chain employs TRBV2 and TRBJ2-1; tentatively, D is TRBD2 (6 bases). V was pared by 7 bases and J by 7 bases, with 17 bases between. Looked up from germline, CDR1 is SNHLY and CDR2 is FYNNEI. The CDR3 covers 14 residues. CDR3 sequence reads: CASIPGGTGNEQFF. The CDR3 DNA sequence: TGTGCCAGCATTCCAGGAGGGACGGGTAATGAGCAGTTCTTC.

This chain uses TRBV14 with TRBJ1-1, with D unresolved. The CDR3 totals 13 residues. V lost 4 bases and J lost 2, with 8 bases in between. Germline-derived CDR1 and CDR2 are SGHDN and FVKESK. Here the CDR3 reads CASSPKGNTEAFF. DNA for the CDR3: TGTGCCAGCAGCCCGAAGGGAAACACTGAAGCTTTCTTT.

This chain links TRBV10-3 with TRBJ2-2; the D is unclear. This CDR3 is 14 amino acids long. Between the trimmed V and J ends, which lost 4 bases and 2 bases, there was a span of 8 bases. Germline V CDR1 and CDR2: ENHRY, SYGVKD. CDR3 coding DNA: TGTGCCATCAGTGGGGGTCCTAACACCGGGGAGCTGTTTTTT. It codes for CAISGGPNTGELFF.

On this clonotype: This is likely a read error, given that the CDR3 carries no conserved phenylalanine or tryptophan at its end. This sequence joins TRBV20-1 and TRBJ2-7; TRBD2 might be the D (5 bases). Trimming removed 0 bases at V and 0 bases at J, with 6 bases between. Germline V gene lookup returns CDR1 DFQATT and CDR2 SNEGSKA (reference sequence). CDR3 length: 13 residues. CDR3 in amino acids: CSAREGSSYEQYL. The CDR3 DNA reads TGCAGTGCTAGAGAGGGGAGCTCCTACGAGCAGTACCTT.

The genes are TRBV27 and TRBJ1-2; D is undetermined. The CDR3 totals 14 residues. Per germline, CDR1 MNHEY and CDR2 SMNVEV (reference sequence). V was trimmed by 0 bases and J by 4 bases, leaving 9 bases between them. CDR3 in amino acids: CASSLSILGYGYTF. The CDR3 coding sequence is TGTGCCAGCAGTTTATCGATCTTGGGCTATGGCTACACCTTC.

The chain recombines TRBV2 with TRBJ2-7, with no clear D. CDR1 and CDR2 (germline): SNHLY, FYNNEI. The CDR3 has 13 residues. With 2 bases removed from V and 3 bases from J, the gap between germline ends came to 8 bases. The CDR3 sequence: CASSEYHSYEQYF. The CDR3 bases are TGTGCCAGCAGTGAATACCACAGCTACGAGCAGTACTTC.

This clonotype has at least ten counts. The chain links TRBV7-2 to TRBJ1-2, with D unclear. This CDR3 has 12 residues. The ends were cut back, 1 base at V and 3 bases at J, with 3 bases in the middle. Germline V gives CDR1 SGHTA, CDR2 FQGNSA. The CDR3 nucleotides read TGTGCCAGCAGCTTAGGGGACTATGGCTACACCTTC. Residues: CASSLGDYGYTF.

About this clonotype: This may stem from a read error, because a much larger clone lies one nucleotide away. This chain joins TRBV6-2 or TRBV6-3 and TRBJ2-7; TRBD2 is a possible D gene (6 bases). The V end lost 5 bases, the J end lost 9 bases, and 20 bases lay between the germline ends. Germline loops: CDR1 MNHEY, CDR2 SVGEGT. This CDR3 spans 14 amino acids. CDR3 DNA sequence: TGTGCCAGCAGTGAAGTTGATGGAGGGAACGGGCAGTACTTC. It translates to CASSEVDGGNGQYF.

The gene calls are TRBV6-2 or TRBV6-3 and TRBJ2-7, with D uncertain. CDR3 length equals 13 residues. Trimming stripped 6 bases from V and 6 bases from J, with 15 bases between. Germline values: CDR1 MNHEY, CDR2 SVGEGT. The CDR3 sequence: CASSPTPRFEQYF. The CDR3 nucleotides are TGTGCCAGCAGCCCAACTCCTCGGTTCGAGCAGTACTTC.